This T cell receptor beta chain is from a study of T cells in Graves' hyperthyroidism and ophthalmopathy. Overall study context: Initial diagnosis, before any treatment, was when peripheral blood was collected.

In patients aged 18 to 65, hyperthyroidism was newly diagnosed, with duration under 2 months. PBMCs were sourced from approximately 10 ml fresh peripheral blood. The investigators amplified TCR beta CDR3 regions from RNA transcripts. A set of HTBI primers served as the primers for a first-round RT-PCR of the TCR CDR3. TCRdb reprocessed the multiplex PCR reads with MiXCR, giving one entry per CDR3 protein. The data contain over 150,000 distinct CDR3 sequences, over 15% of them singletons. This clonotype has ten or more counts. The sequencing input was blood. The sequence derives from a woman aged 45-65 years with Graves' hyperthyroidism.

CDR3 sequence: CASSLDSTYEQYF. The CDR3 nucleotides are TGTGCCAGCAGCCTGGACTCAACCTACGAGCAGTACTTC. The gene calls are TRBV9 and TRBJ2-7; maybe TRBD2 (5 bases). This CDR3 is 13 amino acids long. From germline, CDR1 is SGDLS and CDR2 YYNGEE. The V end lost 4 bases, the J end lost 2 bases, and 10 bases lay between the germline ends.